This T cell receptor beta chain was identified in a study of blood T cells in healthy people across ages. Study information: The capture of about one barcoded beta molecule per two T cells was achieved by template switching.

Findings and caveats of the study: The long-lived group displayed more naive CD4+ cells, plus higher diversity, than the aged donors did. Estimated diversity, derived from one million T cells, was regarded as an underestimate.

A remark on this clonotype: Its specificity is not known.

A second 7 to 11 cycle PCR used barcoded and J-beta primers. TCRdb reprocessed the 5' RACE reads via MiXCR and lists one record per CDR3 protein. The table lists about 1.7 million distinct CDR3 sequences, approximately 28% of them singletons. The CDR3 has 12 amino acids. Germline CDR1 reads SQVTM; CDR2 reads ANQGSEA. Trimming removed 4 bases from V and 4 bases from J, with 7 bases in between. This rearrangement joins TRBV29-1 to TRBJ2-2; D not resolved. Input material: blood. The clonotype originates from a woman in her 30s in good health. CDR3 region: CSVVRVTGELFF. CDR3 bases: TGCAGCGTTGTGAGAGTCACCGGGGAGCTGTTTTTT.